This T cell receptor (beta chain) appears in the sequencing data of a study of radiation and T cells in renal cell carcinoma. Findings and caveats of the study: In blood, top tumor clones expanded by 2 weeks, shrinking by 4.

Concerning this clone itself: The antigen remains unidentified.

This sample's time point: blood 4 weeks post-SBRT, at nephrectomy. Treatment in this sample: 15 Gy SBRT to primary tumor, nephrectomy 4 weeks later. Nephrectomy followed 15 Gy stereotactic body radiation by 4 weeks. Serial blood draws occurred at baseline and 2 and 4 weeks post-SBRT. This renal cell carcinoma was of the clear cell type. Per germline, CDR1 MNHNY and CDR2 SVGAGI (reference sequence). CDR3 size: 14 residues. V lost 5 bases to trimming and J lost 3 bases, with 13 bases between them. Method: immunoSEQ multiplex PCR; TCRdb's copy keeps in-frame clones and lacks some. The profile shows about 43,000 clones, about 84% of them singletons.

The chain couples TRBV6-6 to TRBJ1-2, with D possibly matching TRBD1 (5 bases). Material: blood, obtained from a patient whose treatment included radiotherapy and nephrectomy. This receptor was identified in a woman between 65 and 79 years old with renal cell carcinoma. The CDR3 DNA is TGTGCCAGCAGTCTTGGGACGGAGTACTATGGCTACACCTTC. This encodes CASSLGTEYYGYTF.